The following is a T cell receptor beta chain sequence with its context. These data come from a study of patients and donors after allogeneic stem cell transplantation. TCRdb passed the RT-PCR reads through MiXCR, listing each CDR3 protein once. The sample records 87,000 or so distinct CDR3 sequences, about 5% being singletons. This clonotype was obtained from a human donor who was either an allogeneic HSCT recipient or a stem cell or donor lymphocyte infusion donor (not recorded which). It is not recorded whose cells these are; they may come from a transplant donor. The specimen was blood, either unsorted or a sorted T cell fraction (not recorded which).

The CDR3 spells CASSPRTIMNEQFF. As DNA, the CDR3 is TGTGCCAGTAGTCCGCGGACAATCATGAATGAGCAGTTCTTC. The chain carries TRBV19 and TRBJ2-1; D is perhaps TRBD1 (5 bases). Germline CDR1 reads LNHDA; CDR2 reads SQIVND (reference sequence). V was pared by 5 bases and J by 7 bases, with 15 bases between. The CDR3 spans 14 residues.